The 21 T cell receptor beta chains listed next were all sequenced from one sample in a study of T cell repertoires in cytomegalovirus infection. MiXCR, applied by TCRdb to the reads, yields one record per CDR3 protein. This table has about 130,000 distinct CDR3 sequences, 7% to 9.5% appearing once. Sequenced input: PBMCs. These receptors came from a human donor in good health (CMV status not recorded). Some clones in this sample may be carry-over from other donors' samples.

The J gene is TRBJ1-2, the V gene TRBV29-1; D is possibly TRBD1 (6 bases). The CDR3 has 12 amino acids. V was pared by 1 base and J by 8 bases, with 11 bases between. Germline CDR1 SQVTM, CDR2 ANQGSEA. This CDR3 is CSVEVTQGGYTF. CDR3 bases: TGCAGCGTTGAAGTAACCCAGGGGGGCTACACCTTC.

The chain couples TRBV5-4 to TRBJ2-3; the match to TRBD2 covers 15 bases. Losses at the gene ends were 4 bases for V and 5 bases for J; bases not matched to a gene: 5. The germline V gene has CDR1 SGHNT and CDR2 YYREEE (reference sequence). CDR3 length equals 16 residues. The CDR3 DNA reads TGTGCCAGCAGCAGGGGACTAGCGGGGGGTCGAGATACGCAGTATTTT. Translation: CASSRGLAGGRDTQYF. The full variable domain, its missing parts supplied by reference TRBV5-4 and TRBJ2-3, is ETGVTQSPTHLIKTRGQQVTLRCSSQSGHNTVSWYQQALGQGPQFIFQYYREEENGRGNFPPRFSGLQFPNYSSELNVNALELDDSALYLCASSRGLAGGRDTQYFGPGTRLTVL.

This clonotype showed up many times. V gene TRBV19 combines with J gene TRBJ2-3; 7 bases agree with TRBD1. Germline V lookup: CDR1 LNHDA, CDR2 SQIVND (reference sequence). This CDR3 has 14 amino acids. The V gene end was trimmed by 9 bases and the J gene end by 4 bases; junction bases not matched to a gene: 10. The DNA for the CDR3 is TGTGCCAGCGGTGACAGGGAATTGCCAGATACGCAGTATTTT. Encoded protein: CASGDRELPDTQYF.

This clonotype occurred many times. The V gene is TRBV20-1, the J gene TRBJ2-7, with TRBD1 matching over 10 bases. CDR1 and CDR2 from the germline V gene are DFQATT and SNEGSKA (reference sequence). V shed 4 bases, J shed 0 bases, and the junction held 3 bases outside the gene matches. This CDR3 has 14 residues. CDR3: CSAKGTGDSYEQYF. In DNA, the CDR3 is TGCAGTGCTAAGGGGACAGGGGACTCCTACGAGCAGTACTTC.

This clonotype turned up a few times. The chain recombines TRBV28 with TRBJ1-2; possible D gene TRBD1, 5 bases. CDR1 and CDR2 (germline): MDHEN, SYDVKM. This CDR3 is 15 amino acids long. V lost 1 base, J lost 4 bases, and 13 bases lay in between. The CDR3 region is CASSLSGREIYGYTF. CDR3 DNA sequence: TGTGCCAGCAGTTTATCCGGCAGGGAGATCTATGGCTACACCTTC.

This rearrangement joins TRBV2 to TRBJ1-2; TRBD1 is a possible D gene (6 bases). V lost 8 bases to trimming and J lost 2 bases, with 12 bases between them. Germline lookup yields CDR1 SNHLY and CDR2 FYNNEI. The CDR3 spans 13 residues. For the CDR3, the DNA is TGTGCCAGCCTACGGGGGCCCAACTATGGCTACACCTTC. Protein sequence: CASLRGPNYGYTF.

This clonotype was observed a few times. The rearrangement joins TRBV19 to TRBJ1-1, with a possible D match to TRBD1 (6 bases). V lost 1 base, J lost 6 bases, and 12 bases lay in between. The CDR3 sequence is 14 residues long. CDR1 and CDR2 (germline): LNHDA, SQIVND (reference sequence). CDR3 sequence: CASSIGTGRPEAFF. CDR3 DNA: TGTGCCAGTAGTATAGGAACAGGGAGGCCTGAAGCTTTCTTT.

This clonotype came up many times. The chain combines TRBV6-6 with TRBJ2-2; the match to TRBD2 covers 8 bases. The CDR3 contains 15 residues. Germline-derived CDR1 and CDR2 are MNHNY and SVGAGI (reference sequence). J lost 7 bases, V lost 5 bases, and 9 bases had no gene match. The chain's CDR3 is CASSGTGGRIGELFF. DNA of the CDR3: TGTGCCAGCAGTGGAACGGGGGGGCGAATCGGGGAGCTGTTTTTT.

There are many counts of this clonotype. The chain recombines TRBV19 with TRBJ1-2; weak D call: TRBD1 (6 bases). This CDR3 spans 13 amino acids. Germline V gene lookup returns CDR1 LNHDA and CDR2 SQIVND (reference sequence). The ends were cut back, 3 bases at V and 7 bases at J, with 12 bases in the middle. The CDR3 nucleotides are TGTGCCAGTAGTATTAGTCCGGGGGCTGGCTACACCTTC. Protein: CASSISPGAGYTF.

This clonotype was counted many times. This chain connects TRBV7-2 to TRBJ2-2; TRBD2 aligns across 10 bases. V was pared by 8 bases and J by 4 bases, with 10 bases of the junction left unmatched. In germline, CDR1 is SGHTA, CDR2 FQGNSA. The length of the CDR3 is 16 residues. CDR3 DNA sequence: TGTGCCAGCGGAAGACTAGCGGGCAAAATCACCGGGGAGCTGTTTTTT. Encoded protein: CASGRLAGKITGELFF.

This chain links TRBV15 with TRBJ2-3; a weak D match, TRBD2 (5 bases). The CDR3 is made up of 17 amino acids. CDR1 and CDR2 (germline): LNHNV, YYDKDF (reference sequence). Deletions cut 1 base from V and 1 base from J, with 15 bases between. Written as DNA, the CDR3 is TGTGCCACCAGCAGAGGGGGAGCAAATATGGGCACAGATACGCAGTATTTT. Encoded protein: CATSRGGANMGTDTQYF.

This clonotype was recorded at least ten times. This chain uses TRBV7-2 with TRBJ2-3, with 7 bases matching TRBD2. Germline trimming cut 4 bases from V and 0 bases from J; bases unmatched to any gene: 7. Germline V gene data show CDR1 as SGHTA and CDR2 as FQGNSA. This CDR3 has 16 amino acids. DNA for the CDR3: TGTGCCAGCAGCTCCAAGGGAGGGACCAGCACAGATACGCAGTATTTT. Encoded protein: CASSSKGGTSTDTQYF.

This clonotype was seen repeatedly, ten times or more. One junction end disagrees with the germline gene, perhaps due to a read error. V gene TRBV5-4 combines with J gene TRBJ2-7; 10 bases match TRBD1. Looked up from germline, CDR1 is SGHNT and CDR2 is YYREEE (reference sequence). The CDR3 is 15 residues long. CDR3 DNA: TGTGCCAGCAGCCCTGCGACAGGGGGCTCCTCCGAGCAGTACTTC. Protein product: CASSPATGGSSEQYF. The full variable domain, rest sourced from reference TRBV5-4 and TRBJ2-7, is ETGVTQSPTHLIKTRGQQVTLRCSSQSGHNTVSWYQQALGQGPQFIFQYYREEENGRGNFPPRFSGLQFPNYSSELNVNALELDDSALYLCASSPATGGSSEQYFGPGTRLTVT.

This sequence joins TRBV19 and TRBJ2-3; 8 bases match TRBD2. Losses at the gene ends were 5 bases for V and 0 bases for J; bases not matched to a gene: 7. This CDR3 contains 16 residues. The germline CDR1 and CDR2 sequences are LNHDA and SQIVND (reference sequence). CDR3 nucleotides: TGTGCCAGTAGTGCGCGGGGGGCGACTAGCACAGATACGCAGTATTTT. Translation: CASSARGATSTDTQYF.

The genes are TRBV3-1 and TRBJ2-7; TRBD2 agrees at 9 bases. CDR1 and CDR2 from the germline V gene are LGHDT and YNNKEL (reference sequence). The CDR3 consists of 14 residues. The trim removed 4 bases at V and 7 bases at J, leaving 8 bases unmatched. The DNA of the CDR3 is TGTGCCAGCAGCCGGACTAGCGTTCCCCTGGAGCAGTACTTC. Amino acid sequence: CASSRTSVPLEQYF.

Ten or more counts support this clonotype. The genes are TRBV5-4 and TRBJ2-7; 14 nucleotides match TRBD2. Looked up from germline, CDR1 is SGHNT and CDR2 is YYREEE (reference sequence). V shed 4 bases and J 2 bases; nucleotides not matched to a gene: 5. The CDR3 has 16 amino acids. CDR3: CASSLGLAGGTYEQYF. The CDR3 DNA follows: TGTGCCAGCAGCCTCGGACTAGCGGGGGGTACCTACGAGCAGTACTTC. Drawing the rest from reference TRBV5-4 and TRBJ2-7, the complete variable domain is ETGVTQSPTHLIKTRGQQVTLRCSSQSGHNTVSWYQQALGQGPQFIFQYYREEENGRGNFPPRFSGLQFPNYSSELNVNALELDDSALYLCASSLGLAGGTYEQYFGPGTRLTVT.

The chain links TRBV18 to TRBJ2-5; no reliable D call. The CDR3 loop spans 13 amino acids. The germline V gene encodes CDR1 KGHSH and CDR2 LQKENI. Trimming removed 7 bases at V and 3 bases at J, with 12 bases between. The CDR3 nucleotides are TGTGCCAGCTTATACAGCCGGGAAGAGACCCAGTACTTC. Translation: CASLYSREETQYF.

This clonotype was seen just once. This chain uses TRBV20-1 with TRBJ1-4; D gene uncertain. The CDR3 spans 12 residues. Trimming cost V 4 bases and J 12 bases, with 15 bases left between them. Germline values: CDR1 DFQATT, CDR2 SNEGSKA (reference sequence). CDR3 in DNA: TGCAGTGCTATGGGGAAAAAGGATGAACTGTTTTTT. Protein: CSAMGKKDELFF.

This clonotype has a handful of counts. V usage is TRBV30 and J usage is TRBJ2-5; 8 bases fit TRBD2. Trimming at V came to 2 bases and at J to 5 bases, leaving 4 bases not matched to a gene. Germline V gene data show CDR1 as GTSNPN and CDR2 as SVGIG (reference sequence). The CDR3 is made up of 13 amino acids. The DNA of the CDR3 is TGTGCCTGGAGTAGGCGCGGGGGGGAGACCCAGTACTTC. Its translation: CAWSRRGGETQYF.

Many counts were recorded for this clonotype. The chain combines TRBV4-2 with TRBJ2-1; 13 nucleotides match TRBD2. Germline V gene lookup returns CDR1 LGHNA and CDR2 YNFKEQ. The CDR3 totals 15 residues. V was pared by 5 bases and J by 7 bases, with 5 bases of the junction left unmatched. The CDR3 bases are TGTGCCAGCAGCACCGGGACTAGCGGGGAAAATGAGCAGTTCTTC. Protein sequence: CASSTGTSGENEQFF.

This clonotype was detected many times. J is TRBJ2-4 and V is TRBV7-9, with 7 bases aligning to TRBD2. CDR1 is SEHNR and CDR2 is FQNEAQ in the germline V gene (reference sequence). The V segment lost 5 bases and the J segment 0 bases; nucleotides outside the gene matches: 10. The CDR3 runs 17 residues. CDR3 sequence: CASSKEAGNVAKNIQYF. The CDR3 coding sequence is TGTGCCAGCAGCAAAGAAGCGGGGAACGTAGCCAAAAACATTCAGTACTTC.